This T cell receptor beta chain derives from a study of beta chain features in type 1 diabetes. Comment on this clone: Other DNA sequences in this specimen translate into the identical CDR3.

The investigators reverse transcribed all of the isolated RNA, so they sequenced expressed TCRB transcripts. Sequencing used immunoSEQ multiplex PCR; TCRdb keeps in-frame clones, though not all of them. The data contain around 250,000 clones, roughly 30% of them singletons. Sorted populations all had greater than 98% purity. Germline loops: CDR1 SNHLY, CDR2 FYNNEI. V was cut by 4 bases and J by 1 base, with 5 bases left in between. CDR3 length equals 12 residues. Sequencing was done on a sample of central memory CD4+ T cells from blood. This TCR was recovered from a man in his thirties or forties in good health. The rearrangement joins TRBV2 to TRBJ2-7; the D is unclear. In nucleotides, the CDR3 is TGTGCCAGCAGTGTACAGTCCTACGAGCAGTACTTC. Translated: CASSVQSYEQYF.